The T cell receptor (beta chain) described here comes from a study of T cells after yellow fever vaccination (dated by TCRdb to about 2019). In the study overall: The SMART-Seq v4 Ultra Low Input RNA kit was used to prepare libraries from fractions with low cell numbers. Two healthy male donors, one aged 18 to 30 and one aged 30 to 40 years, were included in the cohort. To follow T-cell clones before and after primary and booster YFV17D yellow fever vaccination, bulk TCR alpha and beta repertoires were sequenced over time. Blood was collected at multiple timepoints before and after primary and secondary immunization, and bulk PBMC replicates and cell subsets were isolated. Paper-wide results and their limitations: The study included only two donors, which limits how far the findings can be generalized. Most clones expanded after primary vaccination were re-detected after the booster (around 96% of CD4 and approximately 85% of CD8), suggesting broad memory maintenance. Compared with the primary T-cell response, the secondary T-cell response was weaker but faster, peaking on day 5 rather than day 15. A small share of clonotypes occurred in both CD4 and CD8 compartments, likely arising from convergent recombination. FACS-sorted repertoires could contain abundant contaminating clonotypes from the bulk population, so computational filtering was required.

V and J lose 8 bases and 1 base, and a span of 12 bases separates them. The germline V gene sets CDR1 to SGHRS and CDR2 to YFSETQ. The CDR3 covers 13 residues, taking in both the cysteine and the phenylalanine. The retained sequence is limited to the CDR3, 39 bases, with the frame set at the first base. TCR cDNA was synthesized by 5'RACE template switching, which introduced a universal primer site and unique molecular identifiers. cDNA synthesis was primed from both the TCR alpha and TCR beta constant segments. Library amplification involved two PCR steps, and the second step added sample barcodes and sequencing adapters. Sequencing of libraries was done on Illumina HiSeq 2500 (2x100 bp) or NovaSeq (2x150 bp). Concerning the study's data processing: MIGEC handled demultiplexing of reads and collapsing into UMI consensus sequences, while MiXCR performed V(D)J alignment. Vaccine-responding clonotypes were defined with edgeR using replicate PBMC samples, requiring FDR below 0.01 and a log2 fold change above 5 up to day 15. Bulk clonotypes were assigned CD4 or CD8 identity according to which sequenced CD4 or CD8 repertoire held them at higher abundance. TCRdb reprocessing: public reads trimmed at Q25 with fastp, clones called with MiXCR, in-frame beta chains kept. Here each entry gathers all rows of one CDR3 protein and keeps the most common genes and DNA. For this entry, the V and J calls and clone size follow TCRdb and not the study's own pipeline. The sample table records almost 70,000 distinct CDR3 sequences; about 6% of these occur just once. The ten biggest clones cover over 2% of the sample.

This clonotype was counted ten times or more. Its antigen remains undetermined. Base qualities are missing; no much larger clone stands one base away. The sample's treatment or condition label, decoded: live attenuated yellow fever vaccine strain. A standard Ficoll-Paque protocol was used to isolate PBMCs from peripheral blood. Dynabeads CD4 and CD8 positive selection kits were used to isolate CD4 and CD8 T-cell fractions. RNA was extracted with TriZol from bulk PBMCs, CD4 and CD8 fractions, and dextramer-positive and dextramer-negative fractions. Recombination linked TRBV5-1 to TRBJ1-1; a tentative D call is TRBD1 (5 bases match). The clonotype was recovered from a man between 18 and 35 years old who received the YFV17D yellow fever vaccine. The material sequenced was CD4+ T cells sorted from PBMCs, taken approximately 16 days after the first yellow fever vaccination. CDR3 protein: CASSQGPNTEAFF. Here is the DNA: TGCGCCAGTAGTCAGGGTCCGAACACTGAAGCTTTCTTT.